Each of the 25 T cell receptor beta chains below was sequenced from the same sample in a study of blood T cell repertoires in COVID-19. The method was immunoSEQ multiplex PCR; TCRdb's version includes in-frame clones alone and lacks a portion of them. Found here are approximately 200,000 clones, about 81% of them singletons; the top ten hold over 9.5%. Material: peripheral blood. The receptors here all came from an elderly woman with COVID-19, enrolled during active disease.

The chain combines TRBV11-2 with TRBJ2-1, with D possibly matching TRBD2 (6 bases). Germline loops: CDR1 SGHAT, CDR2 FQNNGV. V was cut by 5 bases and J by 5 bases, with 13 bases left in between. This CDR3 has 14 residues. The CDR3 region is CASSPGLANNEQFF. In DNA form, the CDR3 reads TGTGCCAGCAGCCCGGGGCTAGCGAACAATGAGCAGTTCTTC.

This chain uses TRBV7-2 with TRBJ2-3; 7 positions match TRBD2. The CDR3 is 14 amino acids. From germline, CDR1 is SGHTA and CDR2 FQGNSA. The ends lost 0 bases at V and 8 bases at J; junction bases unmatched: 5. The CDR3 reads CASSLATSPRTQYF. The DNA for the CDR3 is TGTGCCAGCAGCTTAGCGACTAGCCCCCGTACGCAGTATTTT.

V gene TRBV5-1 combines with J gene TRBJ2-3; 9 nucleotides match TRBD2. This CDR3 spans 15 amino acids. Looked up from germline, CDR1 is SGHRS and CDR2 is YFSETQ. The V segment lost 4 bases and the J segment 0 bases; nucleotides outside the gene matches: 3. CDR3 nucleotide sequence: TGCGCCAGCAGCAGTCTAGCGGGGAGCACAGATACGCAGTATTTT. This encodes CASSSLAGSTDTQYF.

The chain carries TRBV7-2 and TRBJ1-6; 8 positions match TRBD1. V shed 4 bases, J shed 3 bases, and the junction held 8 bases outside the gene matches. The CDR3 has 17 amino acids. The germline V gene encodes CDR1 SGHTA and CDR2 FQGNSA. CDR3 amino acids: CASSYQQGALYNSPLHF. CDR3 nucleotide sequence: TGTGCCAGCAGCTACCAGCAGGGGGCCCTCTATAATTCACCCCTCCACTTT.

The chain employs TRBV7-9 and TRBJ2-5; 7 nucleotides agree with TRBD1. The germline V gene encodes CDR1 SEHNR and CDR2 FQNEAQ (reference sequence). Germline trimming cut 4 bases from V and 2 bases from J; bases unmatched to any gene: 4. The CDR3 contains 14 residues. The CDR3 sequence is CASSSTGLQETQYF. CDR3 nucleotide sequence: TGTGCCAGCAGCTCGACAGGGCTGCAAGAGACCCAGTACTTC.

The J gene is TRBJ2-7, the V gene TRBV7-8, with 7 nucleotides matching TRBD1. Germline V gene lookup returns CDR1 SGHVS and CDR2 FQNEAQ. V shed 5 bases and J 0 bases; nucleotides not matched to a gene: 4. This CDR3 is built from 14 residues. DNA for the CDR3: TGTGCCAGCAGCCCGGGACAGCGCTCCTACGAGCAGTACTTC. Translating it yields CASSPGQRSYEQYF.

The CDR3 region is CATSREGRQGAAFF. The CDR3 DNA follows: TGTGCCACCAGCAGAGAAGGGAGACAGGGGGCAGCTTTCTTT. The rearrangement uses TRBV15 and TRBJ1-1, with TRBD1 identical over 10 bases. Trimming cost V 0 bases and J 10 bases; bases outside gene matches: 5. CDR3 length: 14 amino acids. Germline CDR1 LNHNV, CDR2 YYDKDF (reference sequence).

This chain uses TRBV5-1 with TRBJ2-3; 9 positions agree with TRBD2. The CDR3 totals 16 residues. Germline CDR1 is SGHRS and CDR2 is YFSETQ. V gave up 4 bases and J gave up 0 bases; unmatched junction bases: 6. The CDR3 bases are TGCGCCAGCAGCGGCTTTGGACTAGCGAGCACAGATACGCAGTATTTT. Its translation is CASSGFGLASTDTQYF.

The chain combines TRBV11-2 with TRBJ2-1; weak D call: TRBD2 (6 bases). The CDR3 spans 17 residues. The V end was cut by 0 bases, the J end by 4 bases, with 16 bases between. Germline V gene data show CDR1 as SGHAT and CDR2 as FQNNGV. The CDR3 DNA is TGTGCCAGCAGCTTAGAAAACGCCGGGACTGTTTACAATGAGCAGTTCTTC. Translating it yields CASSLENAGTVYNEQFF.

Ten or more counts support this clone. The CDR3 DNA reads as TGTGCCAGCAGCCAAGATCGAGTAGGTCTCGGGACAGGGGTTTCACCCCTCCACTTT. Its translation is CASSQDRVGLGTGVSPLHF. V is TRBV4-2 and J is TRBJ1-6; TRBD1 matches at 10 bases. CDR3 length: 19 amino acids. Trimming at V came to 0 bases and at J to 9 bases, leaving 14 bases not matched to a gene. Germline V CDR1 and CDR2: LGHNA, YNFKEQ.

This chain uses TRBV7-2 with TRBJ2-5; D is possibly TRBD1 (5 bases). The CDR3 consists of 13 residues. Germline CDR1 SGHTA, CDR2 FQGNSA. Deletions cut 0 bases from V and 9 bases from J, with 11 bases between. The chain's CDR3 is CASSLAEGAAQYF. CDR3 bases: TGTGCCAGCAGCTTAGCGGAAGGGGCGGCCCAGTACTTC.

This clone was found once. The genes are TRBV27 and TRBJ1-1; the D is unclear. The CDR3 totals 12 residues. From germline, CDR1 is MNHEY and CDR2 SMNVEV (reference sequence). Between the trimmed V and J ends, which lost 5 bases and 0 bases, there was a span of 4 bases. CDR3 region: CASSSVNTEAFF. As DNA, the CDR3 is TGTGCCAGCAGTAGCGTGAACACTGAAGCTTTCTTT.

The chain carries TRBV2 and TRBJ2-5; D may be TRBD1 (6 bases). V lost 4 bases to trimming and J lost 5 bases, with 14 bases between them. This CDR3 has 14 amino acids. The germline gives CDR1 SNHLY, CDR2 FYNNEI. The CDR3 loop is CASSAQGRAETQYF. The CDR3 bases are TGTGCCAGCAGTGCACAGGGTAGAGCGGAGACCCAGTACTTC.

The gene calls are TRBV3-1 (or the pseudogene TRBV3-2) and TRBJ1-5; D gene unclear. Trimming removed 1 base at V and 3 bases at J, with 10 bases between. In germline, CDR1 is LGHDT, CDR2 YNNKEL (reference sequence). The CDR3 runs to 15 residues. The CDR3 here is CASSQGQYPNQPQHF. DNA of the CDR3: TGTGCCAGCAGCCAAGGGCAGTACCCCAATCAGCCCCAGCATTTT.

This clone was seen just once. The J gene is TRBJ1-2, the V gene TRBV9; D possibly corresponds to TRBD1 (5 bases). This CDR3 contains 13 residues. V lost 3 bases, J lost 8 bases, and 14 bases lay in between. CDR1 is SGDLS, CDR2 YYNGEE, per germline. The CDR3 sequence: CASSARDGGGYTF. The CDR3 region has the DNA TGTGCCAGCAGCGCGCGGGACGGAGGGGGCTACACCTTC.

This chain connects TRBV11-3 to TRBJ2-5, with TRBD2 matching 12 bases. The CDR3 sequence is 16 residues long. Per the germline V gene, CDR1 is SGHNT and CDR2 is YENEEA. V dropped 6 bases and J dropped 0; count of bases not matched to a gene: 5. DNA for the CDR3: TGTGCCAGCAGTGCCGGGACTAGCGGGCACCAAGAGACCCAGTACTTC. Amino acids: CASSAGTSGHQETQYF.

Here the CDR3 reads CSVGVTSNPGDTQYF. The CDR3 DNA is TGCAGCGTTGGTGTCACAAGCAATCCAGGCGATACGCAGTATTTT. This rearrangement joins TRBV29-1 to TRBJ2-3; no clear D. Per the germline V gene, CDR1 is SQVTM and CDR2 is ANQGSEA. Between the trimmed V and J ends, which lost 4 bases and 6 bases, there was a span of 20 bases. This CDR3 is 15 amino acids long.

This chain connects TRBV7-9 to TRBJ2-5; 12 bases are a match to TRBD2. Trimming removed 1 base from V and 0 bases from J; junction bases left unmatched: 0. Germline CDR1 reads SEHNR; CDR2 reads FQNEAQ (reference sequence). The CDR3 covers 16 residues. CDR3 DNA: TGTGCCAGCAGCTTAGGACTAGCGGGGGACCAAGAGACCCAGTACTTC. Amino acids: CASSLGLAGDQETQYF.

This clone was observed a few times. The chain is built from TRBV2 and TRBJ1-3, with no clear D. Germline CDR1 reads SNHLY; CDR2 reads FYNNEI. The V end was cut by 4 bases, the J end by 0 bases, with 13 bases between. CDR3 size: 16 residues. The CDR3 loop reads CASSAVQQTSGNTIYF. The CDR3 DNA sequence: TGTGCCAGCAGTGCTGTGCAACAAACCTCTGGAAACACCATATATTTT.

The rearrangement joins TRBV6-5 to TRBJ1-2; a possible D gene is TRBD1 (5 bases). The length of the CDR3 is 14 residues. The V gene's germline CDR1 is MNHEY and CDR2 SVGAGI. The V end was cut by 7 bases, the J end by 0 bases, with 12 bases between. CDR3 in amino acids: CASTGGVPNYGYTF. DNA of the CDR3: TGTGCCAGCACTGGGGGGGTCCCTAACTATGGCTACACCTTC.

The DNA for the CDR3 is TGTGCCAGCTCACCAATCGGGAGCTCCTATAATTCACCCCTCCACTTT. Amino acids: CASSPIGSSYNSPLHF. The chain couples TRBV18 to TRBJ1-6; D is undetermined. The CDR3 runs to 16 residues. Germline V gene data show CDR1 as KGHSH and CDR2 as LQKENI. Trimming cost V 2 bases and J 0 bases, with 8 bases left between them.

CDR3 loop: CATTPTGARDTEAFF. DNA for the CDR3: TGTGCCACCACCCCAACAGGGGCGAGGGACACTGAAGCTTTCTTT. This chain links TRBV7-3 with TRBJ1-1; 7 nucleotides align to TRBD1. J gave up 3 bases and V 10 bases, and 14 bases lay outside the gene matches. The CDR3 has 15 residues. The germline V gene has CDR1 SGHTA and CDR2 FQGTGA.

V usage is TRBV27 and J usage is TRBJ2-3, with a weak D call TRBD1 (6 bases). The CDR3 loop spans 16 amino acids. Trimming left V 6 bases short and J 2 bases short, with 18 bases between. Germline assignment: CDR1 MNHEY and CDR2 SMNVEV (reference sequence). The CDR3 nucleotides read TGTGCCAGCAGCAGAGAAGGGGGTTGGTCCACAGATACGCAGTATTTT. Protein product: CASSREGGWSTDTQYF.

This chain uses TRBV4-1 with TRBJ2-4; tentative D call: TRBD2 (5 bases). CDR3 length: 21 amino acids. Germline V gene lookup returns CDR1 MGHRA and CDR2 YSYEKL. The V end was cut by 0 bases, the J end by 0 bases, with 24 bases between. The CDR3: CASSQDEVTGIGILAKNIQYF. CDR3 nucleotide sequence: TGCGCCAGCAGCCAAGATGAGGTGACCGGGATCGGAATACTAGCCAAAAACATTCAGTACTTC.

This sequence joins TRBV7-9 and TRBJ2-3; 11 positions match TRBD2. The V segment lost 1 base and the J segment 2 bases; nucleotides outside the gene matches: 2. Germline lookup yields CDR1 SEHNR and CDR2 FQNEAQ (reference sequence). CDR3 length: 16 residues. This chain's CDR3 is CASSLVTSGDTDTQYF. The CDR3 DNA is TGTGCCAGCAGCTTAGTGACTAGCGGGGACACAGATACGCAGTATTTT. The whole variable domain, remainder taken from reference TRBV7-9 and TRBJ2-3, is DTGVSQNPRHKITKRGQNVTFRCDPISEHNRLYWYRQTLGQGPEFLTYFQNEAQLEKSRLLSDRFSAERPKGSFSTLEIQRTEQGDSAMYLCASSLVTSGDTDTQYFGPGTRLTVL.